These 23 T cell receptor beta chains were all obtained from the same sample, sequenced in a study of blood T cell repertoires in COVID-19. The table came from immunoSEQ multiplex PCR; TCRdb's copy has only in-frame clones and leaves some out. Here the sample spans roughly 670,000 clones, about 90% being singletons. The sequencing sample was made of peripheral blood. The receptors originated from a woman younger than 30 with acute or convalescent COVID-19.

The chain couples TRBV5-1 to TRBJ1-2, with D unresolved. This CDR3 comprises 15 residues. Trimming removed 0 bases from V and 1 base from J, with 10 bases in between. Germline assignment: CDR1 SGHRS and CDR2 YFSETQ. This chain's CDR3 is CASSLVRMGNYGYTF. CDR3 DNA: TGCGCCAGCAGCTTGGTCAGGATGGGTAACTATGGCTACACCTTC.

The V and J genes are TRBV5-5 and TRBJ1-1; the D gene is possibly TRBD1 (5 bases). Looked up from germline, CDR1 is SGHKS and CDR2 is YYEKEE (reference sequence). This CDR3 is built from 14 residues. Trimming removed 2 bases at V and 0 bases at J, with 8 bases between. The CDR3 is CASSLVGVNTEAFF. In DNA, the CDR3 is TGTGCCAGCAGCTTAGTAGGGGTGAACACTGAAGCTTTCTTT. Full variable domain (rest looked up from reference TRBV5-5 and TRBJ1-1): DAGVTQSPTHLIKTRGQQVTLRCSPISGHKSVSWYQQVLGQGPQFIFQYYEKEERGRGNFPDRFSARQFPNYSSELNVNALLLGDSALYLCASSLVGVNTEAFFGQGTRLTVV.

The rearrangement uses TRBV18 and TRBJ2-3; D gene uncertain. The CDR3 length is 18 residues. V dropped 2 bases and J dropped 4 bases, with 22 bases sitting between them. Germline V gives CDR1 KGHSH, CDR2 LQKENI. CDR3 coding DNA: TGTGCCAGCTCACCAGGTATACCCCGAGGAACCATTTCAGATACGCAGTATTTT. As protein: CASSPGIPRGTISDTQYF.

The genes are TRBV9 and TRBJ1-1, with D uncertain. This CDR3 contains 14 residues. Germline lookup yields CDR1 SGDLS and CDR2 YYNGEE. The V and J ends lost 0 bases and 0 bases respectively, with 6 bases between them. CDR3 coding DNA: TGTGCCAGCAGCGTAGCTTACTTGAACACTGAAGCTTTCTTT. It encodes CASSVAYLNTEAFF.

This sequence joins TRBV6-4 and TRBJ2-1; 8 bases are a match to TRBD2. From germline, CDR1 is MRHNA and CDR2 SNTAGT. The V gene end was trimmed by 6 bases and the J gene end by 5 bases; junction bases not matched to a gene: 6. The CDR3 has 14 amino acids. CDR3 sequence (DNA): TGTGCCAGCAGAGTTAGCGGGAATAACAATGAGCAGTTCTTC. This translates into CASRVSGNNNEQFF.

J is TRBJ2-3 and V is TRBV18; D unresolved. V dropped 7 bases and J dropped 7 bases, with 15 bases sitting between them. The CDR3 sequence is 13 residues long. Per the germline V gene, CDR1 is KGHSH and CDR2 is LQKENI. The CDR3 loop is CASLRDKPNTQYF. DNA for the CDR3: TGTGCCAGCTTACGAGACAAACCCAATACGCAGTATTTT.

This chain uses TRBV27 with TRBJ2-1; D possibly corresponds to TRBD2 (7 bases). CDR1 and CDR2 (germline): MNHEY, SMNVEV (reference sequence). The CDR3 sequence is 12 residues long. The V end was cut by 3 bases, the J end by 11 bases, with 11 bases between. The chain's CDR3 is CASSLGGTKQFF. CDR3 DNA: TGTGCCAGCAGTTTGGGGGGGACAAAGCAGTTCTTC.

This clone was counted between two and nine times. The chain uses TRBV3-1 (or the pseudogene TRBV3-2) and TRBJ1-6; a weak D match, TRBD1 (5 bases). The CDR3 is 16 amino acids. Trimming took off 8 bases at V and 6 bases at J, with 20 bases between the two ends. Germline V gene lookup returns CDR1 LGHDT and CDR2 YNNKEL (reference sequence). For the CDR3, the DNA is TGTGCCAGCCGTCGGGGGGGGTCCGAAGCTAATTCACCCCTCCACTTT. Translation: CASRRGGSEANSPLHF.

The chain carries TRBV11-2 and TRBJ1-2; possible D gene TRBD1, 5 bases. The CDR3 is 14 residues long. Trimming pared 0 bases from V and 4 bases from J, leaving 9 bases between. Germline-derived CDR1 and CDR2 are SGHAT and FQNNGV. CDR3 sequence: CASSLDRGGYGYTF. CDR3 bases: TGTGCCAGCAGCTTAGATCGGGGGGGCTATGGCTACACCTTC.

This chain joins TRBV30 and TRBJ1-4, with 11 bases lining up with TRBD1. V shed 2 bases, J shed 8 bases, and the junction held 7 bases outside the gene matches. CDR3 length equals 15 residues. Germline CDR1 is GTSNPN and CDR2 is SVGIG (reference sequence). This CDR3 is CAWSTWTGGFEKLFF. The CDR3 DNA reads TGTGCCTGGAGTACGTGGACAGGGGGCTTCGAAAAACTGTTTTTT.

The chain uses TRBV4-3 and TRBJ1-2; TRBD1 agrees at 12 bases. V lost 9 bases and J lost 7; bases outside the gene matches: 18. CDR1 is LGHNA and CDR2 is YSLEER in the germline V gene. The CDR3 extends over 17 amino acids. The CDR3 here is CARPGTGGPEGICGYTF. The CDR3 nucleotides read TGCGCCAGACCCGGGACAGGGGGCCCGGAGGGGATTTGTGGCTACACCTTC.

The chain carries TRBV5-1 and TRBJ1-6; D is ambiguous. CDR1 SGHRS and CDR2 YFSETQ come from the germline V gene. V dropped 5 bases and J dropped 0 bases, with 12 bases sitting between them. This CDR3 spans 16 amino acids. CDR3 nucleotides: TGCGCCAGCAGTGGAGGATCGAGCTCCTATAATTCACCCCTCCACTTT. Encoded protein: CASSGGSSSYNSPLHF.

The rearrangement joins TRBV24-1 to TRBJ2-3, with 10 nucleotides matching TRBD2. The germline CDR1 and CDR2 sequences are KGHDR and SFDVKD. CDR3 size: 17 residues. With 2 bases clipped from V and 2 bases from J, the junction kept 6 bases outside the gene matches. In nucleotides, the CDR3 is TGTGCCACCAGTGATTCGGGACTAGCGCCCAACACAGATACGCAGTATTTT. It specifies CATSDSGLAPNTDTQYF.

The gene calls are TRBV2 and TRBJ1-5; tentative D call: TRBD1 (6 bases). Trimming cost V 6 bases and J 0 bases, with 9 bases left between them. CDR3 length: 14 amino acids. Germline CDR1 reads SNHLY; CDR2 reads FYNNEI. CDR3 amino acids: CASSGQYSNQPQHF. In DNA form, the CDR3 reads TGTGCCAGCAGCGGACAGTATAGCAATCAGCCCCAGCATTTT.

As concerns this clone: The junction shows a germline mismatch at one end, possibly a read error. The chain links TRBV2 to TRBJ1-2, with TRBD1 matching over 7 bases. The V gene's germline CDR1 is SNHLY and CDR2 FYNNEI. This CDR3 comprises 17 residues. CDR3: CASREAQGPTRGYGYTF. In DNA, the CDR3 is TGTGCCAGCAGGGAAGCACAGGGGCCTACTCGTGGCTATGGCTACACCTTC.

V usage is TRBV29-1 and J usage is TRBJ2-3, with TRBD2 identical over 8 bases. From germline, CDR1 is SQVTM and CDR2 ANQGSEA. The CDR3 has 16 amino acids. V lost 7 bases, J lost 5 bases, and 17 bases stayed unmatched. The CDR3 sequence is CSATIPRGGARDTQYF. The CDR3 DNA follows: TGCAGCGCTACGATTCCTCGGGGGGGGGCCAGAGATACGCAGTATTTT.

The gene calls are TRBV19 and TRBJ2-5; 7 nucleotides line up with TRBD2. CDR3 size: 13 residues. Unmatched junction bases numbered 5, after V lost 5 bases and J lost 5 bases. In germline, CDR1 is LNHDA, CDR2 SQIVND (reference sequence). The CDR3 protein is CASSPKRGETQYF. As DNA, the CDR3 is TGTGCCAGTAGTCCAAAGCGGGGTGAGACCCAGTACTTC.

This clone has more than one count but fewer than ten. Other DNA sequences in this sample translate to the same CDR3. This rearrangement joins TRBV5-1 to TRBJ1-6; D is perhaps TRBD1 (5 bases). The CDR3 spans 14 residues. The V gene's germline CDR1 is SGHRS and CDR2 YFSETQ. V dropped 0 bases and J dropped 7 bases, with 8 bases sitting between them. CDR3 DNA sequence: TGCGCCAGCAGCTTGGGCCAGGGAAATTCACCCCTCCACTTT. The encoded protein is CASSLGQGNSPLHF. Full variable domain (outside the CDR3, taken from reference TRBV5-1 and TRBJ1-6): KAGVTQTPRYLIKTRGQQVTLSCSPISGHRSVSWYQQTPGQGLQFLFEYFSETQRNKGNFPGRFSGRQFSNSRSEMNVSTLELGDSALYLCASSLGQGNSPLHFGNGTRLTVT.

The chain links TRBV25-1 to TRBJ2-3; TRBD2 matches at 8 bases. The junction had 10 bases not matched to a gene; V was cut back by 1 base and J by 7 bases. The CDR3 has 16 residues. In germline, CDR1 is MGHDK, CDR2 SYGVNS. The CDR3 DNA sequence: TGTGCCAGCAGTGAATTGACTCGGGGGGGCCGCCATACGCAGTATTTT. Its protein is CASSELTRGGRHTQYF. Supplemented by reference TRBV25-1 and TRBJ2-3, the full variable domain reads EADIYQTPRYLVIGTGKKITLECSQTMGHDKMYWYQQDPGMELHLIHYSYGVNSTEKGDLSSESTVSRIRTEHFPLTLESARPSHTSQYLCASSELTRGGRHTQYFGPGTRLTVL.

V is TRBV7-8 and J is TRBJ1-4; no clear D gene. Germline lookup yields CDR1 SGHVS and CDR2 FQNEAQ. V lost 1 base to trimming and J lost 8 bases, with 14 bases between them. The CDR3 totals 15 residues. In DNA, the CDR3 is TGTGCCAGCAGCTTAGTAGGAGGGCTGGAGGAAAAACTGTTTTTT. Its protein is CASSLVGGLEEKLFF.

V and J are TRBV28 and TRBJ1-3, with no clear D. Deletions cut 7 bases from V and 3 bases from J, with 16 bases between. CDR1 and CDR2 from the germline V gene are MDHEN and SYDVKM. The CDR3 has 15 residues. In DNA, the CDR3 is TGTGCCAGCACCCCCCCCAGGCAGGATGGAAACACCATATATTTT. This translates into CASTPPRQDGNTIYF.

This clone came up once. CDR3 loop: CASTRQGGNTEAFF. DNA for the CDR3: TGTGCCAGCACCAGACAGGGGGGAAACACTGAAGCTTTCTTT. This chain connects TRBV14 to TRBJ1-1; the match to TRBD1 covers 9 bases. This CDR3 comprises 14 residues. Germline lookup yields CDR1 SGHDN and CDR2 FVKESK. The V segment lost 7 bases and the J segment 2 bases; nucleotides outside the gene matches: 5.

The chain joins TRBV3-1 (or the pseudogene TRBV3-2) to TRBJ2-1, with TRBD2 matching 11 bases. The germline gives CDR1 LGHDT, CDR2 YNNKEL (reference sequence). This CDR3 spans 15 amino acids. V was clipped by 5 bases and J by 2 bases; unmatched bases: 2. The CDR3 nucleotides are TGTGCCAGCAGCAAGACTAGCGGGACCTACAATGAGCAGTTCTTC. Its translation: CASSKTSGTYNEQFF.